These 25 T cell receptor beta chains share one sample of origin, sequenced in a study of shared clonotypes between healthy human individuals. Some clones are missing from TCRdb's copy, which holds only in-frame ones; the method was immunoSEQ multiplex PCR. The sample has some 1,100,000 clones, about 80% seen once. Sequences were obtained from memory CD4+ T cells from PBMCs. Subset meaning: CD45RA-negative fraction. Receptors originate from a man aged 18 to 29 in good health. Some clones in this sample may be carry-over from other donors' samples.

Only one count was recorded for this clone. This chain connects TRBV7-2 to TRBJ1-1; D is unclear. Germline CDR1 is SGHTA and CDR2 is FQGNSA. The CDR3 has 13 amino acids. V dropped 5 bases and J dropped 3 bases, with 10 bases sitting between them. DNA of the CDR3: TGTGCCAGCAGCCAGACGACTTACACTGAAGCTTTCTTT. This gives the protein CASSQTTYTEAFF.

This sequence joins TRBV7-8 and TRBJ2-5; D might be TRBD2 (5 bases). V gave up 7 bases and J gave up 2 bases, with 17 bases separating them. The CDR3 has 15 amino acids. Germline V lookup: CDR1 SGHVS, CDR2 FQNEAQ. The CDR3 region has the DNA TGTGCCAGCATCGAGCGGCGGACGTCTCAAGAGACCCAGTACTTC. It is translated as CASIERRTSQETQYF.

In nucleotides, the CDR3 is TGTGCCAGTAGTATAGGGCGAAACAGGGGGCACGAGACCCAGTACTTC. Protein sequence: CASSIGRNRGHETQYF. The chain employs TRBV19 and TRBJ2-5, with 9 bases lining up with TRBD1. The CDR3 length is 16 residues. Germline CDR1 LNHDA, CDR2 SQIVND (reference sequence). The V and J ends lost 1 base and 5 bases, in that order; junction bases with no gene match: 8.

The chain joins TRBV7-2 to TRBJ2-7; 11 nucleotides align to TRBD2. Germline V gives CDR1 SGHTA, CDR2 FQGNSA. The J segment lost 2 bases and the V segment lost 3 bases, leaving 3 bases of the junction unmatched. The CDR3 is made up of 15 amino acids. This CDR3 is CASSFSGGGAYEQYF. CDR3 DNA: TGTGCCAGCAGCTTTAGCGGGGGGGGAGCCTACGAGCAGTACTTC.

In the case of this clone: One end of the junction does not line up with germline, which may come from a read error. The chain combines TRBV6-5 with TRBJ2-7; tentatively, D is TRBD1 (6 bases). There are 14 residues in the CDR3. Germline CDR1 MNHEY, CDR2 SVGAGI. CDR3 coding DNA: TGTGCCAGCAGCCTCGACAGGCGTTCCTCCGAGCAGTACTTC. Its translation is CASSLDRRSSEQYF.

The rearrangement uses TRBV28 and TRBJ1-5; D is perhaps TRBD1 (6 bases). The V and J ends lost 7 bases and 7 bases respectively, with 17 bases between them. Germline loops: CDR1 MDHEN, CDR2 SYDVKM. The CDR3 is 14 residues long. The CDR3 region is CASTPGGGGQPQHF. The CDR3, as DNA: TGTGCCAGCACTCCCGGAGGGGGGGGACAGCCCCAGCATTTT. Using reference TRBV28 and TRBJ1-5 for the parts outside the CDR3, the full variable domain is DVKVTQSSRYLVKRTGEKVFLECVQDMDHENMFWYRQDPGLGLRLIYFSYDVKMKEKGDIPEGYSVSREKKERFSLILESASTNQTSMYLCASTPGGGGQPQHFGDGTRLSIL.

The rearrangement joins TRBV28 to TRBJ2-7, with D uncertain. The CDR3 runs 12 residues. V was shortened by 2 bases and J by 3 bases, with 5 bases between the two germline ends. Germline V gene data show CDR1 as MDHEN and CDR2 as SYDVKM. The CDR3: CASSLEYYEQYF. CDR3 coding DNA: TGTGCCAGCAGTTTAGAATACTACGAGCAGTACTTC.

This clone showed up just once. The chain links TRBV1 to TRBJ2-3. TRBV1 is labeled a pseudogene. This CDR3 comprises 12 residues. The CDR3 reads CTAGGGTDTQYF. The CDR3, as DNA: TGCACCGCAGGGGGGGGCACAGATACGCAGTATTTT.

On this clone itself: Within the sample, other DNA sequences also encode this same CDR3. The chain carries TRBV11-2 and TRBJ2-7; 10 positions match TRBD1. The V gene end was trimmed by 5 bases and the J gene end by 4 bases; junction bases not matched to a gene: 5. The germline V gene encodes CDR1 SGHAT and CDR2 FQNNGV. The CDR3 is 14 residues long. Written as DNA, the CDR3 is TGTGCCAGCAGCCGGGACAGGGGACCTTACGAGCAGTACTTC. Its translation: CASSRDRGPYEQYF. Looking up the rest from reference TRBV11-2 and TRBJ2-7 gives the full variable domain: EAGVAQSPRYKIIEKRQSVAFWCNPISGHATLYWYQQILGQGPKLLIQFQNNGVVDDSQLPKDRFSAERLKGVDSTLKIQPAKLEDSAVYLCASSRDRGPYEQYFGPGTRLTVT.

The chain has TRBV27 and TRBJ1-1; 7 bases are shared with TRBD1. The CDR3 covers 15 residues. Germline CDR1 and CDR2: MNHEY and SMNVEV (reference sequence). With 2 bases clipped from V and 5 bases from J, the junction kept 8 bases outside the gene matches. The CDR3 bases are TGTGCCAGCAGTTTAAACAGGGGAGGGCGGACTGAAGCTTTCTTT. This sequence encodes CASSLNRGGRTEAFF.

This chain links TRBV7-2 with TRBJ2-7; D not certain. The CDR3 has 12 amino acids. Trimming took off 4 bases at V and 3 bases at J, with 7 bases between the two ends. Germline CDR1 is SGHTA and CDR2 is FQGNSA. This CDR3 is CASSSYYYEQYF. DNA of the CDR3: TGTGCCAGCAGCTCGTACTACTACGAGCAGTACTTC.

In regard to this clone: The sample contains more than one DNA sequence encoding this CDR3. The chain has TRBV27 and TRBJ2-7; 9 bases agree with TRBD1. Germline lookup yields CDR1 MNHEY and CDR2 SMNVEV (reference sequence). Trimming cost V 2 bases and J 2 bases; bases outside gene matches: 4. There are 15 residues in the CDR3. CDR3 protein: CASSLRDRGTYEQYF. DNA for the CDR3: TGTGCCAGCAGTTTACGTGACAGGGGGACCTACGAGCAGTACTTC.

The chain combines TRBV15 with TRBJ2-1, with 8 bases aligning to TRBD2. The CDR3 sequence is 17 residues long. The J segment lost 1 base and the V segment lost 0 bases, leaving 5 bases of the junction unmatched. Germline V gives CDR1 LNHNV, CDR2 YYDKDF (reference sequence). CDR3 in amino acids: CATSREVAGLSYNEQFF. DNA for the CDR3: TGTGCCACCAGCAGAGAGGTAGCGGGATTGTCCTACAATGAGCAGTTCTTC.

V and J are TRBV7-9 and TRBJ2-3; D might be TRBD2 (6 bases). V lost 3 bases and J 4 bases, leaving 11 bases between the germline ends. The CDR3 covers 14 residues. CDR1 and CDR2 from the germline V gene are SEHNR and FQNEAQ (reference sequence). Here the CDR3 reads CASSFLATADTQYF. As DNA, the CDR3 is TGTGCCAGCAGCTTCCTAGCGACTGCAGATACGCAGTATTTT.

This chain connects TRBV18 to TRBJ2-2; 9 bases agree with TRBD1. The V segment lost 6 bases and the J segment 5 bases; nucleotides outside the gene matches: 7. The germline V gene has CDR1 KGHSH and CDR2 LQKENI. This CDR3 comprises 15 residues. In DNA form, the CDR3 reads TGTGCCAGCTCTCACGGGACAGGGAGGACCGGGGAGCTGTTTTTT. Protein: CASSHGTGRTGELFF. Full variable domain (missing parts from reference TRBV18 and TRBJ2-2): NAGVMQNPRHLVRRRGQEARLRCSPMKGHSHVYWYRQLPEEGLKFMVYLQKENIIDESGMPKERFSAEFPKEGPSILRIQQVVRGDSAAYFCASSHGTGRTGELFFGEGSRLTVL.

The CDR3 protein is CASSPNLRDNEQFF. In nucleotides, the CDR3 is TGTGCCAGCTCACCGAATTTGCGCGACAATGAGCAGTTCTTC. The genes are TRBV18 and TRBJ2-1, with D unresolved. V lost 3 bases and J 5 bases, leaving 11 bases between the germline ends. In germline, CDR1 is KGHSH, CDR2 LQKENI. This CDR3 is 14 amino acids long.

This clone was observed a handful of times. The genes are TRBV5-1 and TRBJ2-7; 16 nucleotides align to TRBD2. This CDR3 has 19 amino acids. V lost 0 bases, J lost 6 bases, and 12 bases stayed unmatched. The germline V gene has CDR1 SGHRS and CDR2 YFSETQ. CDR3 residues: CASSLVGTSGREARGEQYF. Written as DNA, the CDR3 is TGCGCCAGCAGCTTGGTCGGGACTAGCGGGAGGGAAGCTCGGGGCGAGCAGTACTTC.

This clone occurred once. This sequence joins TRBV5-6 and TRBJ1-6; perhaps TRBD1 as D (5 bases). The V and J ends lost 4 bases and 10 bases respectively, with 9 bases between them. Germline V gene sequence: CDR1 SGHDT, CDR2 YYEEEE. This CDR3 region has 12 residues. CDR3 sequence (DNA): TGTGCCAGCAGCCTAAGGGACTCACCCCTCCACTTT. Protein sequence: CASSLRDSPLHF.

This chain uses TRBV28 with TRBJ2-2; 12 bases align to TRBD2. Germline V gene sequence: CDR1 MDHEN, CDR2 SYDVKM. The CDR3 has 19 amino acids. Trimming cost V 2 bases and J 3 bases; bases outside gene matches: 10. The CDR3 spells CASSLLASGRALDTGELFF. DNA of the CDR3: TGTGCCAGCAGTTTACTGGCTAGCGGGAGGGCCCTCGACACCGGGGAGCTGTTTTTT.

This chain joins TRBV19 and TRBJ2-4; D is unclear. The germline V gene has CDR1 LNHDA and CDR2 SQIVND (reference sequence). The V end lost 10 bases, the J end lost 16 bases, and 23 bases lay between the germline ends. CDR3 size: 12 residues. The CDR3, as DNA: TGTGCCACCCAAGGATGGGGTGGCCCGGAATACTTC. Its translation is CATQGWGGPEYF.

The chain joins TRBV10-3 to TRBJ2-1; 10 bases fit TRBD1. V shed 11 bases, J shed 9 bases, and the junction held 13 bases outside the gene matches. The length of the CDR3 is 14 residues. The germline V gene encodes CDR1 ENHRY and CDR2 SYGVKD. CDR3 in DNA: TGTGCCGTTTCAACCGGGACAGGGGAGGGTGAGCAGTTCTTC. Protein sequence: CAVSTGTGEGEQFF.

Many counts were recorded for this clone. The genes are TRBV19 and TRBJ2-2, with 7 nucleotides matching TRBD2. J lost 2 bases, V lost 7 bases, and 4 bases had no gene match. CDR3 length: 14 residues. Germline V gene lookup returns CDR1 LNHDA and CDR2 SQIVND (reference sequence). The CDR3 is CASTSGTNTGELFF. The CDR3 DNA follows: TGTGCCAGTACGAGCGGGACTAACACCGGGGAGCTGTTTTTT.

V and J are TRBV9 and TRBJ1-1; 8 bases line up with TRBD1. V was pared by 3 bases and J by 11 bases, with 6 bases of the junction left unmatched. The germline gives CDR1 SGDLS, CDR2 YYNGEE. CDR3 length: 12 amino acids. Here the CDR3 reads CASSAGTGWAFF. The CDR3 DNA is TGTGCCAGCAGCGCGGGGACAGGATGGGCTTTCTTT.

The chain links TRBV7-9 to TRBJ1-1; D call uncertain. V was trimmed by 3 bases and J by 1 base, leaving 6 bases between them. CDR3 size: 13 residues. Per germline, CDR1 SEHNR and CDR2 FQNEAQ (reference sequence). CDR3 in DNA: TGTGCCAGCAGCTTTGAGAGGAACACTGAAGCTTTCTTT. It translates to CASSFERNTEAFF.

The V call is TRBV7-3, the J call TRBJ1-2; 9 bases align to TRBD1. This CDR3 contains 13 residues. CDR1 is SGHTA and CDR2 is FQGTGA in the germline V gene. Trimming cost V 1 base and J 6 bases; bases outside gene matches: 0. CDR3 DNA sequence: TGTGCCAGCAGCTTAAGGACAGGGGATGGCTACACCTTC. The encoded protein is CASSLRTGDGYTF.